The 18 T cell receptor beta chains presented below share a single source sample, sequenced in a study of T-cell reconstitution after alpha-beta-depleted transplantation in children. Unique molecular identifiers were used to barcode this TCRbeta library. MiXCR was run by TCRdb on the PCR reads, yielding one entry per CDR3 protein. The table lists around 490,000 distinct CDR3 sequences, roughly 10% of them singletons. This material consisted of PBMCs, mostly from graft donor cells, taken 180 days after TCRalphabeta/CD19-depleted stem cell transplant. The receptors shown here come from a female patient younger than 10 who had a stem cell transplant for aplastic anemia, so the T cells may come from the graft donor.

This clonotype was observed a handful of times. This chain uses TRBV7-6 with TRBJ2-7, with TRBD2 matching 15 bases. Looked up from germline, CDR1 is SGHVS and CDR2 is FNYEAQ. Trimming removed 5 bases from V and 5 bases from J; junction bases left unmatched: 4. There are 15 residues in the CDR3. For the CDR3, the DNA is TGTGCCAGCAGCGGCAGGACTAGCGGGAGGGACGAGCAGTACTTC. Protein product: CASSGRTSGRDEQYF.

This clonotype was picked up a small number of times. V gene TRBV5-1 combines with J gene TRBJ2-1; 15 bases fit TRBD2. The V segment lost 0 bases and the J segment 7 bases; nucleotides outside the gene matches: 23. Germline values: CDR1 SGHRS, CDR2 YFSETQ. The CDR3 is 23 amino acids. The CDR3 loop is CASSLALGLRGWTSGRARNEQFF. The DNA for the CDR3 is TGCGCCAGCAGCTTGGCCCTAGGCCTCCGGGGGTGGACTAGCGGGAGGGCGAGAAATGAGCAGTTCTTC.

This clonotype was counted ten times or more. The chain couples TRBV28 to TRBJ2-1; TRBD2 is a possible D gene (6 bases). V shed 5 bases and J shed 4 bases, with 15 bases lying between them. The CDR3 covers 15 residues. CDR1 and CDR2 from the germline V gene are MDHEN and SYDVKM. CDR3 DNA: TGTGCCAGCAGTCCCAACCCCGGGGGATACAATGAGCAGTTCTTC. Translating gives CASSPNPGGYNEQFF.

This clonotype was counted a few times. This chain links TRBV28 with TRBJ2-1; 7 positions match TRBD2. Germline V gives CDR1 MDHEN, CDR2 SYDVKM. This CDR3 has 13 residues. V shed 10 bases and J 0 bases; nucleotides not matched to a gene: 3. CDR3 sequence: CAIRGGSYNEQFF. The CDR3 nucleotides read TGTGCCATCCGCGGGGGCTCCTACAATGAGCAGTTCTTC.

The genes are TRBV7-2 and TRBJ1-1; 9 positions agree with TRBD1. J was trimmed by 2 bases and V by 5 bases; bases with no gene match: 6. From germline, CDR1 is SGHTA and CDR2 FQGNSA. The CDR3 length is 15 residues. The CDR3 DNA reads as TGTGCCAGCAGCATAAAACAGGGGGCCAACACTGAAGCTTTCTTT. Protein: CASSIKQGANTEAFF.

This clonotype was counted a few times. The rearrangement uses TRBV5-1 and TRBJ1-1; tentative D call: TRBD1 (6 bases). The CDR3 contains 15 residues. Germline V gene lookup returns CDR1 SGHRS and CDR2 YFSETQ. Deletions cut 0 bases from V and 5 bases from J, with 14 bases between. The DNA of the CDR3 is TGCGCCAGCAGCTTGGAGGCAGGGGTAGGGACTGAAGCTTTCTTT. Its protein is CASSLEAGVGTEAFF.

This clonotype has only a few counts. V usage is TRBV5-1 and J usage is TRBJ2-2; the D call may be TRBD1 or TRBD2 (5 bases each). CDR1 and CDR2 (germline): SGHRS, YFSETQ. The CDR3 totals 15 residues. Trimming stripped 6 bases from V and 2 bases from J, with 14 bases between. In DNA, the CDR3 is TGCGCCAGCACGGCCCGGGGCCCAAACACCGGGGAGCTGTTTTTT. The encoded protein is CASTARGPNTGELFF.

The gene calls are TRBV12-3 or TRBV12-4 and TRBJ1-2; perhaps TRBD1 as D (6 bases). V lost 6 bases to trimming and J lost 8 bases, with 13 bases between them. The CDR3 consists of 12 residues. The chain's CDR3 is CASSQDRGGYTF. The CDR3 region has the DNA TGTGCCAGCAGCCAGGACAGAGGCGGCTACACCTTC.

This clonotype was seen only a few times. The genes are TRBV12-3 or TRBV12-4 and TRBJ1-5, with D perhaps TRBD1 (5 bases). The CDR3 is 14 residues long. V lost 5 bases and J lost 0, with 8 bases in between. CDR3 amino acids: CASSRDYSNQPQHF. DNA of the CDR3: TGTGCCAGCAGTCGGGACTATAGCAATCAGCCCCAGCATTTT.

This clonotype has a handful of counts. The chain combines TRBV20-1 with TRBJ1-4, with 9 positions matching TRBD1. Trimming at V came to 3 bases and at J to 8 bases, leaving 4 bases not matched to a gene. Germline assignment: CDR1 DFQATT and CDR2 SNEGSKA (reference sequence). The CDR3 has 13 amino acids. This CDR3 is CSARDRGGEKLFF. The CDR3 DNA sequence: TGCAGTGCTAGGGACAGGGGTGGCGAAAAACTGTTTTTT.

This clonotype was observed a handful of times. CDR3 protein: CASSLNPRDGYEQYV. DNA for the CDR3: TGTGCCAGCAGCTTGAACCCCCGGGACGGCTACGAGCAGTACGTC. The rearrangement links TRBV5-6 to TRBJ2-7, with D perhaps matching TRBD1 or TRBD2 (5 bases each). Germline values: CDR1 SGHDT, CDR2 YYEEEE. This CDR3 region has 15 residues. V lost 1 base to trimming and J lost 3 bases, with 14 bases between them.

In its sample, this clonotype was seen many times. V gene TRBV20-1 combines with J gene TRBJ2-3, with 9 bases that match TRBD2. This CDR3 has 16 amino acids. With V trimmed by 2 bases and J by 5 bases, 11 bases remained unmatched. Germline-derived CDR1 and CDR2 are DFQATT and SNEGSKA (reference sequence). CDR3 bases: TGCAGTGCTAGATTCCCCCCGGGACTAGCTGTAGATACGCAGTATTTT. This encodes CSARFPPGLAVDTQYF.

The CDR3 region is CSARGITDDQETQYF. CDR3 sequence (DNA): TGCAGTGCTAGAGGGATTACAGATGACCAAGAGACCCAGTACTTC. V usage is TRBV20-1 and J usage is TRBJ2-5, with D unresolved. Germline V lookup: CDR1 DFQATT, CDR2 SNEGSKA (reference sequence). The CDR3 spans 15 residues. Trimming removed 1 base from V and 0 bases from J, with 12 bases in between.

V gene TRBV11-2 combines with J gene TRBJ1-2; maybe TRBD1 (5 bases). The CDR3 totals 17 residues. Germline CDR1 SGHAT, CDR2 FQNNGV. Trimming shortened V by 0 bases and J by 8 bases, and 22 bases separated the two germline ends. Here the CDR3 DNA reads TGTGCCAGCAGCTTAGATCTTTGGGCCGGGACCTTGGAGGGCTACACCTTC. Translation gives CASSLDLWAGTLEGYTF.

The chain has TRBV3-1 and TRBJ2-1; weak D call: TRBD2 (6 bases). Deletions cut 8 bases from V and 3 bases from J, with 26 bases between. CDR1 is LGHDT, CDR2 YNNKEL, per germline (reference sequence). The CDR3 covers 18 residues. CDR3 sequence (DNA): TGTGCCAGCTCCCCGGAGGGCGCGAGGAGTATGGGCTACAATGAGCAGTTCTTC. Its protein is CASSPEGARSMGYNEQFF.

The V gene is TRBV5-1, the J gene TRBJ2-7, with D maybe TRBD2 (6 bases). The V and J ends lost 4 bases and 0 bases respectively, with 17 bases between them. Germline V gives CDR1 SGHRS, CDR2 YFSETQ. CDR3 length equals 16 residues. The CDR3 loop reads CASSGGTLISSYEQYF. CDR3 DNA sequence: TGCGCCAGCAGCGGAGGGACTCTCATTAGCTCCTACGAGCAGTACTTC.

The chain uses TRBV19 and TRBJ2-1; D call uncertain. CDR3 length: 11 amino acids. Germline V gives CDR1 LNHDA, CDR2 SQIVND (reference sequence). V was trimmed by 1 base and J by 7 bases, leaving 2 bases between them. CDR3 residues: CASSIGNEQFF. In nucleotides, the CDR3 is TGTGCCAGTAGTATAGGGAATGAGCAGTTCTTC.

The chain joins TRBV5-1 to TRBJ2-3; 11 bases agree with TRBD2. Looked up from germline, CDR1 is SGHRS and CDR2 is YFSETQ. The CDR3 is 22 amino acids. The junction had 20 bases not matched to a gene; V was cut back by 0 bases and J by 2 bases. The CDR3 reads CASSLAVYFHATSGVDTDTQYF. CDR3 DNA: TGCGCCAGCAGCTTGGCCGTATATTTCCATGCGACTAGCGGGGTCGACACAGATACGCAGTATTTT.